The 5 T cell receptor beta chains below come from one sample, sequenced in a study of cytomegalovirus exposure and HLA in healthy donors. The PCR contained 60 Vbeta and 13 Jbeta primers. The table came from immunoSEQ multiplex PCR; TCRdb's copy has only in-frame clones and leaves some out. Of 110,000 to 150,000 clones listed, approximately 79% are singletons. Sequencing input: PBMCs. These receptors were taken from a female donor in good health and CMV-seronegative.

V and J are TRBV2 and TRBJ1-2, with D possibly TRBD1 on 5 matching bases. Germline V lookup: CDR1 SNHLY, CDR2 FYNNEI. V was shortened by 0 bases and J by 7 bases, with 15 bases between the two germline ends. This CDR3 has 15 residues. The DNA of the CDR3 is TGTGCCAGCAGTGAAGCCCCCACAGGAACCGGTGGCTACACCTTC. Its protein product is CASSEAPTGTGGYTF.

The chain recombines TRBV7-9 with TRBJ1-2; weak D call: TRBD1 (5 bases). With 5 bases removed from V and 5 bases from J, the gap between germline ends came to 9 bases. Germline V gene lookup returns CDR1 SEHNR and CDR2 FQNEAQ (reference sequence). The CDR3 runs 12 residues. The CDR3 reads CASSMGGYGYTF. DNA for the CDR3: TGTGCCAGCAGCATGGGGGGGTATGGCTACACCTTC.

V is TRBV28 and J is TRBJ1-1; the D is unclear. The length of the CDR3 is 11 residues. V lost 10 bases, J lost 0 bases, and 6 bases lay in between. Germline V gives CDR1 MDHEN, CDR2 SYDVKM. CDR3 in amino acids: CATLLNTEAFF. In DNA form, the CDR3 reads TGTGCCACCTTATTGAACACTGAAGCTTTCTTT.

This chain uses TRBV2 with TRBJ2-3; 9 nucleotides match TRBD2. J lost 3 bases, V lost 7 bases, and 2 bases had no gene match. The germline gives CDR1 SNHLY, CDR2 FYNNEI. The CDR3 is 13 residues long. The CDR3 nucleotides are TGTGCCAGCATTGCGGGGGGGACAGATACGCAGTATTTT. Translated, it gives CASIAGGTDTQYF.

This clone was observed once. This chain connects TRBV6-5 to TRBJ2-1, with TRBD2 matching 7 bases. The CDR3 is made up of 15 amino acids. Germline trimming cut 2 bases from V and 3 bases from J; bases unmatched to any gene: 4. CDR1 and CDR2 (germline): MNHEY, SVGAGI. CDR3 in amino acids: CASSYSGTNYNEQFF. The CDR3 coding sequence is TGTGCCAGCAGTTACAGCGGGACCAACTACAATGAGCAGTTCTTC.